Following are 13 T cell receptor beta chains from one sample sequenced in a study of CXCR3-negative and CXCR3-positive naive CD8 T cells (dated by TCRdb to about 2019). Sequencing was performed on a NextSeq 550. The Human TCR Profiling Kit (MiLaboratory) was used to make UMI-labeled 5' RACE TRB cDNA libraries. Following reprocessing of the reads by TCRdb, the data hold one row per CDR3 protein sequence and no DNA is available. This sample's clone table shows 100,000 to 150,000 distinct CDR3 sequences. The ten most abundant clones make up roughly 0.29% of the sample. Sample: naive CXCR3- CD8+ T cells from blood. The cell subset or site label corresponds to: CD45RO-CCR7+CD27+CD95- naive CD8+ T cells lacking CXCR3 (TNR3-). The receptors were sampled from a human donor in good health. Some clones in this sample may be carry-over from other donors' samples.

V and J are TRBV6-1 and TRBJ2-5; absent DNA, TCRdb's TRBD1 call cannot be checked. In germline, CDR1 is MNHNS, CDR2 SASEGT. The CDR3 totals 19 residues. CDR3 amino acids: CASSKGQGLYMTPQETQYF.

This chain links TRBV7-9 with TRBJ2-7; absent DNA, TCRdb's TRBD1 call cannot be checked. This CDR3 has 15 amino acids. Germline CDR1 reads SEHNR; CDR2 reads FQNEAQ (reference sequence). The CDR3 spells CASSRRRDRVKEQYF. The entire variable domain, with the rest obtained from reference TRBV7-9 and TRBJ2-7, is as follows: DTGVSQNPRHKITKRGQNVTFRCDPISEHNRLYWYRQTLGQGPEFLTYFQNEAQLEKSRLLSDRFSAERPKGSFSTLEIQRTEQGDSAMYLCASSRRRDRVKEQYFGPGTRLTVT.

The rearrangement uses TRBV28 and TRBJ2-7; checking the TCRdb D call of TRBD2 is not possible without DNA. This CDR3 contains 19 residues. From germline, CDR1 is MDHEN and CDR2 SYDVKM. CDR3 sequence reads: CASSPHRQGSGRGPLEQYF.

The chain recombines TRBV20-1 with TRBJ1-6; TCRdb indicates TRBD1, and absent DNA this call remains unverified. CDR3 length equals 18 residues. Germline CDR1 reads DFQATT; CDR2 reads SNEGSKA (reference sequence). The CDR3 is CSARDRGHAYSYNSPLHF.

V is TRBV29-1 and J is TRBJ1-2; TCRdb lists TRBD1, though no DNA is available to test this call. Looked up from germline, CDR1 is SQVTM and CDR2 is ANQGSEA. There are 15 residues in the CDR3. CDR3 protein: CSVEGEWTGGYGYTF.

The chain recombines TRBV29-1 with TRBJ2-3; TCRdb picks TRBD2, but there is no DNA to check that call. Germline V gives CDR1 SQVTM, CDR2 ANQGSEA. The CDR3 extends over 14 amino acids. This CDR3 is CSVELAGGGDTQYF.

The chain couples TRBV7-6 to TRBJ1-1. From germline, CDR1 is SGHVS and CDR2 FNYEAQ. This CDR3 is built from 15 residues. The CDR3 loop reads CASSPSQVLNTEAFF. The entire variable domain, with the rest obtained from reference TRBV7-6 and TRBJ1-1, is as follows: GAGVSQSPRYKVTKRGQDVALRCDPISGHVSLYWYRQALGQGPEFLTYFNYEAQQDKSGLPNDRFSAERPEGSISTLTIQRTEQRDSAMYRCASSPSQVLNTEAFFGQGTRLTVV.

The V and J genes are TRBV7-9 and TRBJ2-7. This CDR3 has 14 residues. Germline values: CDR1 SEHNR, CDR2 FQNEAQ (reference sequence). The CDR3 loop reads CASTDGLNPYEQYF.

The rearrangement uses TRBV23-1 and TRBJ2-7; TCRdb lists TRBD1, though no DNA is available to test this call. TRBV23-1 is known as an ORF, though its function is uncertain. This CDR3 has 18 residues. CDR3 sequence reads: CASSQSYPDWEPSYEQYF.

The chain joins TRBV29-1 to TRBJ2-5; the TRBD1 assignment by TCRdb is unverifiable without DNA. Germline values: CDR1 SQVTM, CDR2 ANQGSEA. This CDR3 comprises 16 residues. The CDR3 protein is CSVERRGELAQETQYF.

The J gene is TRBJ2-3, the V gene TRBV29-1; TCRdb designates TRBD1, a call that cannot be tested without DNA. CDR1 SQVTM and CDR2 ANQGSEA come from the germline V gene. The CDR3 is 13 residues long. CDR3 residues: CSVEGGLTDTQYF.

This chain uses TRBV27 with TRBJ1-2; TCRdb returns TRBD1, unconfirmable since there is no DNA. Looked up from germline, CDR1 is MNHEY and CDR2 is SMNVEV (reference sequence). This CDR3 contains 13 residues. CDR3 residues: CASSSTGDYGYTF.

The rearrangement links TRBV19 to TRBJ2-5; there is no DNA to check the TCRdb D call of TRBD1. The CDR3 is made up of 15 amino acids. From germline, CDR1 is LNHDA and CDR2 SQIVND (reference sequence). CDR3 amino acids: CASSIAGSPGETQYF.